This T cell receptor beta chain derives from a study of shared clonotypes between healthy human individuals. Clones were read by immunoSEQ multiplex PCR, and TCRdb kept only the in-frame ones, dropping some. Of over 2 million clones listed, 92% are singletons. Germline V gives CDR1 SEHNR, CDR2 FQNEAQ (reference sequence). The CDR3 has 13 amino acids. Trimming removed 6 bases from V and 6 bases from J; junction bases left unmatched: 6. This chain uses TRBV7-9 with TRBJ1-2, with 8 bases aligning to TRBD1. What was sequenced was naive CD4+ T cells from PBMCs. As to subset: CD45RA+ positively selected. The TCR sequence derives from a man aged 18 to 29 in good health. Some clones in this sample may be carry-over from other donors' samples. The CDR3 region has the DNA TGTGCCAGCAGAACCGGGACAGGAGATGGCTACACCTTC. Translation gives CASRTGTGDGYTF.